The 20 T cell receptor beta chains below come from one sample, sequenced in a study of monozygotic twins with cystic fibrosis. Produced via immunoSEQ multiplex PCR; TCRdb's table is partial and in-frame only. The table has under 30,000 clones, less than 95% seen once. The specimen was blood. The receptors derive from a girl aged 2-10 years with cystic fibrosis.

V and J are TRBV6-5 and TRBJ2-2, with no clear D. This CDR3 comprises 12 residues. Germline lookup yields CDR1 MNHEY and CDR2 SVGAGI. The V end was cut by 1 base, the J end by 6 bases, with 3 bases between. The CDR3 DNA follows: TGTGCCAGCAGTTACTATGCCGGGGAGCTGTTTTTT. Its protein is CASSYYAGELFF.

This chain uses TRBV5-3 with TRBJ2-7; TRBD1 is a possible D gene (6 bases). TRBV5-3 is noted as an ORF with a role that remains uncertain. Trimming took off 1 base at V and 7 bases at J, with 18 bases between the two ends. This CDR3 is 15 amino acids long. CDR3 sequence: CARSLNTGNQREQYF. The CDR3 DNA sequence: TGTGCCAGAAGCTTGAACACAGGGAATCAAAGGGAGCAGTACTTC.

This clone came up a few times. This chain links TRBV25-1 with TRBJ2-7; 7 positions match TRBD1. In germline, CDR1 is MGHDK, CDR2 SYGVNS. The CDR3 consists of 11 residues. V lost 5 bases, J lost 5 bases, and 0 bases stayed unmatched. The CDR3 DNA reads TGTGCCAGCAGTACAGGGGACGAGCAGTACTTC. It codes for CASSTGDEQYF.

The V call is TRBV5-4, the J call TRBJ1-6; perhaps TRBD1 as D (6 bases). This CDR3 region has 14 residues. Germline V gives CDR1 SGHNT, CDR2 YYREEE (reference sequence). V lost 4 bases and J lost 4, with 9 bases in between. CDR3 amino acids: CASSPGAYNSPLHF. The CDR3 region has the DNA TGTGCCAGCAGCCCAGGGGCTTATAATTCACCCCTCCACTTT.

The chain couples TRBV7-8 to TRBJ2-3; 7 bases are a match to TRBD1. Per the germline V gene, CDR1 is SGHVS and CDR2 is FQNEAQ. With 5 bases clipped from V and 3 bases from J, the junction kept 8 bases outside the gene matches. The CDR3 is 15 amino acids. The CDR3 DNA sequence: TGTGCCAGCAGCCTGGACAGGTCGGGTACAGATACGCAGTATTTT. Protein: CASSLDRSGTDTQYF.

This chain links TRBV5-5 with TRBJ2-7; D is perhaps TRBD1 (5 bases). CDR1 is SGHKS and CDR2 is YYEKEE in the germline V gene (reference sequence). The CDR3 is 15 amino acids. Trimming removed 0 bases at V and 3 bases at J, with 13 bases between. CDR3 DNA: TGTGCCAGCAGCTTGGGTAACAGGCCAAGCTACGAGCAGTACTTC. This encodes CASSLGNRPSYEQYF.

The chain joins TRBV7-9 to TRBJ1-1; D is undetermined. Trimming cost V 0 bases and J 6 bases, with 8 bases left between them. Germline CDR1 reads SEHNR; CDR2 reads FQNEAQ (reference sequence). The length of the CDR3 is 13 residues. CDR3 region: CASSLAQEPEAFF. CDR3 DNA sequence: TGTGCCAGCAGCTTAGCCCAGGAACCTGAAGCTTTCTTT.

The gene calls are TRBV5-8 and TRBJ2-5; 8 bases fit TRBD2. J was trimmed by 0 bases and V by 4 bases; bases with no gene match: 8. The CDR3 loop spans 16 amino acids. Germline values: CDR1 SGHTS, CDR2 YDEGEE. The DNA of the CDR3 is TGTGCCAGCAGCCGGGGTGTAGCGGGACACCAAGAGACCCAGTACTTC. It translates to CASSRGVAGHQETQYF.

The rearrangement uses TRBV6-5 and TRBJ2-7, with 9 bases that match TRBD1. V gave up 8 bases and J gave up 9 bases; unmatched junction bases: 17. The CDR3 totals 15 residues. Per the germline V gene, CDR1 is MNHEY and CDR2 is SVGAGI. Written as DNA, the CDR3 is TGTGCCAGCTCCGCCCGTAAGGGACAGGGTATAAGGCAGTACTTC. Translation: CASSARKGQGIRQYF.

This chain connects TRBV21-1 to TRBJ2-5; TRBD1 is the table's D call and was not checked against the DNA. TRBV21-1 is a pseudogene segment. The CDR3 contains 13 residues. CDR3 amino acids: CASSSGQGETQYF. The CDR3 nucleotides are TGTGCCAGCAGCAGTGGACAAGGGGAGACCCAGTACTTC.

The chain carries TRBV29-1 and TRBJ2-2; D might be TRBD1 (6 bases). V lost 4 bases, J lost 7 bases, and 13 bases lay in between. Germline values: CDR1 SQVTM, CDR2 ANQGSEA. The CDR3 length is 13 residues. The CDR3 loop is CSVVGTPYGELFF. For the CDR3, the DNA is TGCAGCGTTGTCGGGACACCCTACGGGGAGCTGTTTTTT.

This clone appeared a few times. The chain employs TRBV14 and TRBJ1-4; D unclear. V lost 0 bases and J lost 8, with 13 bases in between. Looked up from germline, CDR1 is SGHDN and CDR2 is FVKESK. The CDR3 runs to 15 residues. The CDR3 protein is CASSQDEGRREKLFF. The CDR3 DNA follows: TGTGCCAGCAGCCAAGATGAGGGAAGGCGAGAAAAACTGTTTTTT.

The CDR3 DNA follows: TGTGCCAGCAGCTTAGGGGGGGCTGGAGTAATAAATGGCTACACCTTC. Translating gives CASSLGGAGVINGYTF. The V gene is TRBV7-2, the J gene TRBJ1-2; maybe TRBD1 (6 bases). The CDR3 consists of 16 residues. Trimming left V 1 base short and J 6 bases short, with 18 bases between. CDR1 and CDR2 from the germline V gene are SGHTA and FQGNSA.

The chain recombines TRBV7-2 with TRBJ1-1; 9 bases align to TRBD1. V trimming: 6 bases; J trimming: 4 bases; junction bases outside the gene matches: 15. CDR1 SGHTA and CDR2 FQGNSA come from the germline V gene. This CDR3 region has 17 residues. CDR3 protein: CASSFRGAGTGFTEAFF. The CDR3 DNA is TGTGCCAGCAGTTTTAGGGGTGCCGGGACAGGGTTCACTGAAGCTTTCTTT.

This chain links TRBV4-2 with TRBJ2-2; 8 nucleotides line up with TRBD2. The CDR3 consists of 18 residues. The V gene's germline CDR1 is LGHNA and CDR2 YNFKEQ. Unmatched junction bases numbered 14, after V lost 2 bases and J lost 6 bases. CDR3 nucleotide sequence: TGTGCCAGCAGCCAAAACTCGCGAGGCGGGGGGAAATCCGGGGAGCTGTTTTTT. It is translated as CASSQNSRGGGKSGELFF.

The chain recombines TRBV7-2 with TRBJ1-4, with a weak D call TRBD1 (6 bases). Germline loops: CDR1 SGHTA, CDR2 FQGNSA. CDR3 length: 15 amino acids. Trimming removed 3 bases from V and 4 bases from J, with 12 bases in between. The CDR3 is CASSFNRALNEKLFF. The CDR3 DNA reads as TGTGCCAGCAGCTTTAACAGGGCCCTTAATGAAAAACTGTTTTTT.

V is TRBV21-1 and J is TRBJ2-5. TRBV21-1 has pseudogene status. The CDR3 runs 10 residues. This CDR3 is CASSGETQYF. In DNA form, the CDR3 reads TGTGCCAGCAGCGGGGAGACCCAGTACTTC.

CDR3 sequence (DNA): TGTGCCAGCAACTCCCTAGCGCATAGTCGTGAGCAGTTCTTC. Translation gives CASNSLAHSREQFF. V and J are TRBV5-6 and TRBJ2-1; D may be TRBD2 (6 bases). Germline V gene data show CDR1 as SGHDT and CDR2 as YYEEEE. Trimming removed 6 bases from V and 9 bases from J, with 19 bases in between. The CDR3 loop spans 14 amino acids.

V usage is TRBV19 and J usage is TRBJ2-5, with 11 bases that match TRBD1. Germline assignment: CDR1 LNHDA and CDR2 SQIVND (reference sequence). There are 15 residues in the CDR3. The V and J ends lost 4 bases and 5 bases, in that order; junction bases with no gene match: 6. This CDR3 reads CASSTWTGGGETQYF. The CDR3 DNA reads TGTGCCAGTAGTACCTGGACAGGGGGCGGGGAGACCCAGTACTTC.

This clone was seen a few times. The chain uses TRBV6-5 and TRBJ1-5; the D gene is possibly TRBD1 (5 bases). Germline V gene sequence: CDR1 MNHEY, CDR2 SVGAGI. The CDR3 loop spans 14 amino acids. The V and J ends lost 0 bases and 2 bases respectively, with 5 bases between them. In nucleotides, the CDR3 is TGTGCCAGCAGTTACTCGGGGGGCAATCAGCCCCAGCATTTT. Residues: CASSYSGGNQPQHF.